The 32 T cell receptor beta chains below come from one sample, sequenced in a study of T cells in localized non-small cell lung cancer. The assay was immunoSEQ multiplex PCR, and TCRdb's table has in-frame clones only and misses some. The table shows approximately 76,000 clones, with around 80% occurring only once. The sequences come from peripheral blood, collected before any cancer treatment. These TCRs come from a female donor aged 60 or older with stage I lung adenocarcinoma.

The chain is built from TRBV7-9 and TRBJ1-4; 12 bases agree with TRBD1. Unmatched junction bases numbered 4, after V lost 1 base and J lost 10 bases. The CDR3 covers 15 residues. Germline loops: CDR1 SEHNR, CDR2 FQNEAQ (reference sequence). The CDR3 bases are TGTGCCAGCAGCTTAGAGGGGACAGGGGGCGGAAAACTGTTTTTT. Translating it yields CASSLEGTGGGKLFF.

This clone has a handful of counts. J is TRBJ2-2 and V is TRBV15, with D perhaps assigned TRBD1 or TRBD2 (5 bases each). Germline V gene lookup returns CDR1 LNHNV and CDR2 YYDKDF (reference sequence). The V end lost 3 bases, the J end lost 0 bases, and 5 bases lay between the germline ends. CDR3 length: 14 residues. The CDR3 here is CATSRGANTGELFF. The CDR3 DNA follows: TGTGCCACCAGCAGGGGGGCGAACACCGGGGAGCTGTTTTTT.

This chain joins TRBV4-3 and TRBJ2-7, with D maybe TRBD1 (8 bases). There are 14 residues in the CDR3. Trimming pared 4 bases from V and 6 bases from J, leaving 16 bases between. In germline, CDR1 is LGHNA, CDR2 YSLEER. CDR3 amino acids: CASSLDRGGREQYF. In nucleotides, the CDR3 is TGCGCCAGCAGCCTCGACAGGGGAGGGCGCGAGCAGTACTTC.

The rearrangement joins TRBV4-2 to TRBJ2-5; 7 bases match TRBD1. Germline V lookup: CDR1 LGHNA, CDR2 YNFKEQ. With 1 base clipped from V and 0 bases from J, the junction kept 14 bases outside the gene matches. The CDR3 has 19 residues. This CDR3 reads CASSQGILQGNTNQETQYF. CDR3 nucleotide sequence: TGTGCCAGCAGCCAAGGGATCCTACAGGGGAATACGAACCAAGAGACCCAGTACTTC.

The rearrangement joins TRBV18 to TRBJ1-4, with unresolved D. Per germline, CDR1 KGHSH and CDR2 LQKENI. V lost 3 bases and J 4 bases, leaving 9 bases between the germline ends. The CDR3 has 14 residues. The DNA of the CDR3 is TGTGCCAGCTCACCCCGAAGGATTAATGAAAAACTGTTTTTT. Amino acids: CASSPRRINEKLFF.

This chain uses TRBV15 with TRBJ1-4; 8 nucleotides align to TRBD1. The V segment lost 1 base and the J segment 5 bases; nucleotides outside the gene matches: 6. The CDR3 is 16 residues long. CDR1 and CDR2 (germline): LNHNV, YYDKDF (reference sequence). The CDR3 DNA is TGTGCCACCAGCAGAGGCCCCGGGACAGGCAATGAAAAACTGTTTTTT. Amino acid sequence: CATSRGPGTGNEKLFF.

Regarding this clone: Additional DNA sequences in this sample encode the identical CDR3. The chain is built from TRBV10-3 and TRBJ2-2, with D perhaps assigned TRBD1 or TRBD2 (5 bases each). The germline gives CDR1 ENHRY, CDR2 SYGVKD. V dropped 2 bases and J dropped 2 bases, with 9 bases sitting between them. CDR3 length equals 15 residues. CDR3 bases: TGTGCCATCAGTGAGCGTGGGACCAACACCGGGGAGCTGTTTTTT. Protein product: CAISERGTNTGELFF.

V usage is TRBV2 and J usage is TRBJ1-1; 8 positions agree with TRBD1. V gave up 5 bases and J gave up 3 bases; unmatched junction bases: 5. CDR1 is SNHLY and CDR2 is FYNNEI in the germline V gene. CDR3 size: 14 residues. CDR3 in amino acids: CASSFRGPDTEAFF. CDR3 nucleotides: TGTGCCAGCAGTTTCAGGGGGCCGGACACTGAAGCTTTCTTT.

The chain joins TRBV27 to TRBJ1-4; D not resolved. The CDR3 extends over 13 amino acids. The germline CDR1 and CDR2 sequences are MNHEY and SMNVEV (reference sequence). The V gene lost 8 bases and the J gene lost 5 bases, with 12 bases spanning the gap. In DNA, the CDR3 is TGTGCCAGCTCGGGGTCTTACAATGAAAAACTGTTTTTT. Translated: CASSGSYNEKLFF.

This chain connects TRBV7-6 to TRBJ2-3, with 7 bases lining up with TRBD2. The CDR3 contains 15 residues. The germline V gene encodes CDR1 SGHVS and CDR2 FNYEAQ. Trimming at V came to 7 bases and at J to 4 bases, leaving 11 bases not matched to a gene. The DNA for the CDR3 is TGTGCCAGCACCGTAGCGGGCGGGGGATCAGATACGCAGTATTTT. Amino acid sequence: CASTVAGGGSDTQYF. The whole variable domain, remainder taken from reference TRBV7-6 and TRBJ2-3, is GAGVSQSPRYKVTKRGQDVALRCDPISGHVSLYWYRQALGQGPEFLTYFNYEAQQDKSGLPNDRFSAERPEGSISTLTIQRTEQRDSAMYRCASTVAGGGSDTQYFGPGTRLTVL.

The chain joins TRBV5-6 to TRBJ1-2; D gene unclear. Germline CDR1 and CDR2: SGHDT and YYEEEE. The ends were cut back, 4 bases at V and 7 bases at J, with 14 bases in the middle. The CDR3 runs 13 residues. This CDR3 is CASSEDARGGYTF. CDR3 nucleotide sequence: TGTGCCAGCAGCGAGGACGCGCGGGGTGGCTACACCTTC.

This clone showed up just once. V usage is TRBV28 and J usage is TRBJ2-5, with TRBD2 matching 12 bases. Germline V gene sequence: CDR1 MDHEN, CDR2 SYDVKM. The junction had 7 bases not matched to a gene; V was cut back by 4 bases and J by 7 bases. The CDR3 runs to 15 residues. Here the CDR3 reads CASSSLAGGPGTQYF. The CDR3, as DNA: TGTGCCAGCAGTTCCCTAGCGGGAGGGCCTGGGACCCAGTACTTC.

This clone was picked up a small number of times. The chain employs TRBV30 and TRBJ2-7; 9 bases agree with TRBD1. This CDR3 has 13 residues. CDR1 and CDR2 (germline): GTSNPN, SVGIG (reference sequence). Trimming took 0 bases from V and 10 from J; bases not matched to a gene: 7. This CDR3 is CAWSVEGQGKQYF. Here the CDR3 DNA reads TGTGCCTGGAGTGTGGAGGGACAGGGAAAACAGTACTTC.

This clone was recorded once. The V call is TRBV5-4, the J call TRBJ2-2; 8 positions agree with TRBD1. V lost 0 bases to trimming and J lost 2 bases; unmatched junction nucleotides: 3. There are 16 residues in the CDR3. The V gene's germline CDR1 is SGHNT and CDR2 YYREEE (reference sequence). As DNA, the CDR3 is TGTGCCAGCAGCTTGGGGCCAGGGGGCAACACCGGGGAGCTGTTTTTT. Protein sequence: CASSLGPGGNTGELFF.

The chain links TRBV6-5 to TRBJ2-7, with a weak D call TRBD1 (6 bases). Germline V CDR1 and CDR2: MNHEY, SVGAGI. CDR3 size: 15 residues. Trimming pared 2 bases from V and 1 base from J, leaving 12 bases between. In DNA, the CDR3 is TGTGCCAGCAGTTACGGGGGCAGGGAGTCCTACGAGCAGTACTTC. This codes for CASSYGGRESYEQYF.

This clone is a singleton in its sample. This chain links TRBV5-6 with TRBJ2-7; 9 bases map to TRBD1. The V and J ends lost 5 bases and 0 bases, in that order; junction bases with no gene match: 6. This CDR3 is 15 amino acids long. CDR1 is SGHDT and CDR2 is YYEEEE in the germline V gene. CDR3 nucleotides: TGTGCCAGCAGTTTAACAGGGGGCTACTCCTACGAGCAGTACTTC. Translated: CASSLTGGYSYEQYF.

This clone has a handful of counts. The chain employs TRBV29-1 and TRBJ2-1; TRBD2 matches 7 bases. This CDR3 is built from 15 residues. Germline assignment: CDR1 SQVTM and CDR2 ANQGSEA. J lost 8 bases, V lost 6 bases, and 16 bases had no gene match. This CDR3 is CSVASAGVGSDEQFF. As DNA, the CDR3 is TGCAGCGTAGCTAGCGCGGGAGTCGGGTCCGATGAGCAGTTCTTC.

The chain couples TRBV6-4 to TRBJ2-1; 8 nucleotides line up with TRBD2. Germline lookup yields CDR1 MRHNA and CDR2 SNTAGT. The ends lost 5 bases at V and 9 bases at J; junction bases unmatched: 12. CDR3 length equals 15 residues. As DNA, the CDR3 is TGTGCCAGCAGTCCTCTCTCACGGGGGGGCGGTGAGCAGTTCTTC. Protein product: CASSPLSRGGGEQFF.

The chain employs TRBV21-1 and TRBJ1-5. TRBV21-1 has pseudogene status. This CDR3 has 18 amino acids. The DNA for the CDR3 is TGTGCCAGCAGCGGGAGGGGACGGACGTCTTATAGCAATCAGCCCCAGCATTTT. The encoded protein is CASSGRGRTSYSNQPQHF.

The rearrangement links TRBV6-5 to TRBJ1-1, with TRBD1 matching 9 bases. The germline V gene has CDR1 MNHEY and CDR2 SVGAGI. The junction had 9 bases not matched to a gene; V was cut back by 7 bases and J by 6 bases. The CDR3 consists of 14 residues. Written as DNA, the CDR3 is TGTGCCAGCACCCTGGGACAGGGAAATGCTGAAGCTTTCTTT. This translates into CASTLGQGNAEAFF.

The J gene is TRBJ2-3, the V gene TRBV2; the D gene is possibly TRBD2 (7 bases). Trimming removed 9 bases at V and 5 bases at J, with 9 bases between. CDR1 is SNHLY and CDR2 is FYNNEI in the germline V gene. There are 11 residues in the CDR3. CDR3 sequence (DNA): TGTGCCAGAGGGGGGGGAGATACGCAGTATTTT. This translates into CARGGGDTQYF. Full variable domain (missing parts from reference TRBV2 and TRBJ2-3): EPEVTQTPSHQVTQMGQEVILRCVPISNHLYFYWYRQILGQKVEFLVSFYNNEISEKSEIFDDQFSVERPDGSNFTLKIRSTKLEDSAMYFCARGGGDTQYFGPGTRLTVL.

This clone was observed a handful of times. This chain uses TRBV6-5 with TRBJ2-3; 10 nucleotides align to TRBD2. Germline CDR1 and CDR2: MNHEY and SVGAGI. Losses at the gene ends were 4 bases for V and 0 bases for J; bases not matched to a gene: 4. This CDR3 has 16 amino acids. The CDR3 DNA reads TGTGCCAGCAGTTGGACTAGCGGAACTAGCACAGATACGCAGTATTTT. It translates to CASSWTSGTSTDTQYF.

This clone was seen only a few times. The CDR3 here is CASSLGALQNSEAFF. CDR3 nucleotides: TGTGCCAGCAGTTTAGGGGCCCTCCAGAATTCTGAAGCTTTCTTT. This chain uses TRBV28 with TRBJ1-1, with D tentatively TRBD1 (5 bases). From germline, CDR1 is MDHEN and CDR2 SYDVKM. The CDR3 spans 15 residues. Trimming pared 2 bases from V and 6 bases from J, leaving 16 bases between.

This chain links TRBV7-2 with TRBJ1-5; no definite D call. The CDR3 contains 12 residues. The germline V and J ends were trimmed by 4 bases and 3 bases, with 4 bases remaining between them. Germline CDR1 SGHTA, CDR2 FQGNSA. The CDR3 region is CASSSLNQPQHF. As DNA, the CDR3 is TGTGCCAGCAGCTCACTCAATCAGCCCCAGCATTTT.

This clone was picked up a small number of times. J is TRBJ1-4 and V is TRBV9, with 10 nucleotides matching TRBD1. The CDR3 is 14 amino acids. The V segment lost 4 bases and the J segment 7 bases; nucleotides outside the gene matches: 4. Germline V lookup: CDR1 SGDLS, CDR2 YYNGEE. The CDR3 region has the DNA TGTGCCAGCAGCACGGGACAGGGGATTGAAAAACTGTTTTTT. This translates into CASSTGQGIEKLFF.

The chain employs TRBV6-1 and TRBJ2-7; no clear D. This CDR3 has 11 residues. Germline V lookup: CDR1 MNHNS, CDR2 SASEGT. V lost 6 bases and J 5 bases, leaving 8 bases between the germline ends. The CDR3 DNA sequence: TGTGCCAGCAGGGTAGGGAACGAGCAGTACTTC. Translation: CASRVGNEQYF.

The rearrangement links TRBV5-1 to TRBJ2-3, with 7 bases lining up with TRBD2. CDR3 length: 15 amino acids. V trimming: 0 bases; J trimming: 7 bases; junction bases outside the gene matches: 8. From germline, CDR1 is SGHRS and CDR2 YFSETQ. The CDR3 DNA reads TGCGCCAGCAGCTTGGAGGGCGGGAGAATTAATACGCAGTATTTT. Translated, it gives CASSLEGGRINTQYF. The full variable domain, its missing parts supplied by reference TRBV5-1 and TRBJ2-3, is KAGVTQTPRYLIKTRGQQVTLSCSPISGHRSVSWYQQTPGQGLQFLFEYFSETQRNKGNFPGRFSGRQFSNSRSEMNVSTLELGDSALYLCASSLEGGRINTQYFGPGTRLTVL.

The rearrangement links TRBV29-1 to TRBJ2-1, with 12 bases that match TRBD2. The CDR3 extends over 17 amino acids. Unmatched junction bases numbered 8, after V lost 5 bases and J lost 0 bases. Germline V gives CDR1 SQVTM, CDR2 ANQGSEA. The CDR3 sequence: CSVSGLAGPSSYNEQFF. The CDR3 nucleotides read TGCAGCGTTTCGGGACTAGCGGGCCCCTCCTCCTACAATGAGCAGTTCTTC.

The rearrangement uses TRBV6-1 and TRBJ1-2, with TRBD1 matching 10 bases. The CDR3 sequence is 15 residues long. Germline V gene sequence: CDR1 MNHNS, CDR2 SASEGT. With 6 bases clipped from V and 0 bases from J, the junction kept 4 bases outside the gene matches. CDR3 bases: TGTGCCAGCAGGGAGGGACAGGGGACTAACTATGGCTACACCTTC. Translating gives CASREGQGTNYGYTF.

This clone was seen more than once but under ten times. The V gene is TRBV9, the J gene TRBJ1-3; D gene ambiguous. Germline V gene sequence: CDR1 SGDLS, CDR2 YYNGEE. With 3 bases removed from V and 0 bases from J, the gap between germline ends came to 7 bases. The CDR3 covers 14 residues. The CDR3 region is CASSAGTSGNTIYF. DNA for the CDR3: TGTGCCAGCAGCGCGGGCACCTCTGGAAACACCATATATTTT.

The rearrangement links TRBV7-8 to TRBJ2-7; 11 bases match TRBD2. J lost 2 bases, V lost 4 bases, and 16 bases had no gene match. The CDR3 has 19 residues. Germline-derived CDR1 and CDR2 are SGHVS and FQNEAQ. CDR3 sequence: CASSSRPGLAELGTYEQYF. For the CDR3, the DNA is TGTGCCAGCAGCTCCCGACCGGGACTAGCGGAACTTGGAACCTACGAGCAGTACTTC.

The rearrangement uses TRBV6-6 and TRBJ2-5; D gene ambiguous. V lost 9 bases, J lost 2 bases, and 13 bases lay in between. The CDR3 extends over 13 amino acids. Germline CDR1 MNHNY, CDR2 SVGAGI (reference sequence). CDR3 nucleotides: TGTGCCAGTGATACCGGACCACAAGAGACCCAGTACTTC. Residues: CASDTGPQETQYF.